This entry lists 29 T cell receptor beta chains sequenced from one sample in a study of blood T cell repertoires in COVID-19 (TCRdb year 2020). Library preparation was by the immunoSEQ multiplex PCR assay. TCRdb limited this immuneACCESS table to in-frame rearrangements with V and J called. A share of clones is missing; checked studies link under half to unresolved V genes, and the rest is unexplained. Present in this sample are some 130,000 clones, about four fifths of which were seen just once. About 15% of the sample belongs to the ten largest clones. Sequencing used peripheral blood. The origin of the receptors is a woman between 50 and 59 years old with acute or convalescent COVID-19.

V and J are TRBV5-1 and TRBJ2-3; TRBD1 agrees at 9 bases. Germline CDR1 is SGHRS and CDR2 is YFSETQ. The CDR3 has 15 residues. V dropped 0 bases and J dropped 2; count of bases not matched to a gene: 1. The DNA of the CDR3 is TGCGCCAGCAGCTTGGGGGACAGGGCCACAGATACGCAGTATTTT. Its translation: CASSLGDRATDTQYF. The full variable domain, in which reference TRBV5-1 and TRBJ2-3 provide the parts outside the CDR3, is KAGVTQTPRYLIKTRGQQVTLSCSPISGHRSVSWYQQTPGQGLQFLFEYFSETQRNKGNFPGRFSGRQFSNSRSEMNVSTLELGDSALYLCASSLGDRATDTQYFGPGTRLTVL.

The rearrangement uses TRBV29-1 and TRBJ1-2, with TRBD1 as a possible D gene (6 bases). V lost 3 bases and J 7 bases, leaving 15 bases between the germline ends. Germline CDR1 and CDR2: SQVTM and ANQGSEA. The CDR3 extends over 13 amino acids. This CDR3 reads CSVETRGNSGYTF. Written as DNA, the CDR3 is TGCAGCGTTGAGACAAGGGGGAATAGTGGCTACACCTTC.

The chain has TRBV28 and TRBJ2-6; TRBD2 might be the D (6 bases). From germline, CDR1 is MDHEN and CDR2 SYDVKM. Between the trimmed V and J ends, which lost 10 bases and 4 bases, there was a span of 17 bases. The CDR3 is made up of 15 amino acids. CDR3: CATCRGVLGANVLTF. The CDR3 DNA reads TGTGCCACCTGTCGCGGGGTTCTAGGGGCCAACGTCCTGACTTTC.

The chain has TRBV18 and TRBJ1-3; 7 nucleotides match TRBD1. V was pared by 1 base and J by 0 bases, with 6 bases of the junction left unmatched. From germline, CDR1 is KGHSH and CDR2 LQKENI. CDR3 size: 17 residues. Here the CDR3 DNA reads TGTGCCAGCTCACCACTCCAGGGGGATAGCTCTGGAAACACCATATATTTT. It yields the protein CASSPLQGDSSGNTIYF.

This clone was counted a single time. This rearrangement joins TRBV7-6 to TRBJ1-5; TRBD1 aligns across 10 bases. V was clipped by 5 bases and J by 0 bases; unmatched bases: 19. Germline lookup yields CDR1 SGHVS and CDR2 FNYEAQ. The CDR3 contains 21 residues. In DNA form, the CDR3 reads TGTGCCAGCAGCCCTGACCCCCAGACAGGGGGCGTACTTTATAGCAATCAGCCCCAGCATTTT. As protein: CASSPDPQTGGVLYSNQPQHF.

The chain is built from TRBV24-1 and TRBJ2-1, with a possible D match to TRBD2 (5 bases). CDR1 is KGHDR, CDR2 SFDVKD, per germline. CDR3 length: 16 residues. The V gene lost 4 bases and the J gene lost 2 bases, with 14 bases spanning the gap. In DNA form, the CDR3 reads TGTGCCACCAGTGACTCTACGACTAACGCCTACAATGAGCAGTTCTTC. This sequence encodes CATSDSTTNAYNEQFF.

The rearrangement joins TRBV14 to TRBJ2-1, with TRBD2 matching over 8 bases. After removal of 6 bases from V and 7 bases from J, the junction contained 17 bases not matched to a gene. Germline loops: CDR1 SGHDN, CDR2 FVKESK. The CDR3 is 17 amino acids. CDR3: CASRPTASGGALNEQFF. The CDR3, as DNA: TGTGCCAGCAGACCTACCGCGAGCGGGGGAGCCCTTAATGAGCAGTTCTTC.

The chain is built from TRBV6-6 and TRBJ1-2, with D maybe TRBD1 (6 bases). V shed 4 bases and J shed 7 bases, with 16 bases lying between them. CDR1 and CDR2 from the germline V gene are MNHNY and SVGAGI (reference sequence). The CDR3 totals 14 residues. CDR3 DNA sequence: TGTGCCAGCAGTTTGCAACAGGGAAGAGGTGGCTACACCTTC. This gives the protein CASSLQQGRGGYTF.

CDR3 sequence reads: CASSSGHGSGNTIYF. The CDR3 DNA is TGCGCCAGCAGCAGTGGACATGGCTCTGGAAACACCATATATTTT. V is TRBV5-1 and J is TRBJ1-3; D is possibly TRBD1 (5 bases). V shed 4 bases and J shed 0 bases, with 11 bases lying between them. The CDR3 consists of 15 residues. CDR1 is SGHRS and CDR2 is YFSETQ in the germline V gene. The full variable domain, with the rest looked up from reference TRBV5-1 and TRBJ1-3, is KAGVTQTPRYLIKTRGQQVTLSCSPISGHRSVSWYQQTPGQGLQFLFEYFSETQRNKGNFPGRFSGRQFSNSRSEMNVSTLELGDSALYLCASSSGHGSGNTIYFGEGSWLTVV.

The chain couples TRBV6-6 to TRBJ1-4, with D possibly being TRBD1 (5 bases). Germline-derived CDR1 and CDR2 are MNHNY and SVGAGI (reference sequence). This CDR3 spans 16 amino acids. V dropped 6 bases and J dropped 0 bases, with 14 bases sitting between them. CDR3 nucleotides: TGTGCCAGCAGGCCGACAGTGACTGCAACTAATGAAAAACTGTTTTTT. Its protein is CASRPTVTATNEKLFF.

The rearrangement joins TRBV11-1 to TRBJ2-3; a possible D gene is TRBD2 (6 bases). This CDR3 has 15 amino acids. Trimming cost V 2 bases and J 6 bases, with 15 bases left between them. The germline V gene encodes CDR1 SGHAT and CDR2 FQDESV (reference sequence). The CDR3 DNA sequence: TGTGCCAGCAGCTTATCGTTCCAGGGACTGGATACGCAGTATTTT. This sequence encodes CASSLSFQGLDTQYF.

This clone was detected only a few times. The V and J genes are TRBV9 and TRBJ1-1; D unresolved. CDR3 length equals 15 residues. Trimming took off 3 bases at V and 4 bases at J, with 16 bases between the two ends. Germline V lookup: CDR1 SGDLS, CDR2 YYNGEE. CDR3 DNA sequence: TGTGCCAGCAGCGAGCGAGGGTCCGGTAGCACTGAAGCTTTCTTT. Protein: CASSERGSGSTEAFF.

This clone was seen once. The chain is built from TRBV21-1 and TRBJ2-7; the tabulated D call, TRBD2, remains unverified against the DNA. TRBV21-1 is an annotated pseudogene. This CDR3 spans 18 amino acids. The DNA of the CDR3 is TGTGCCAGCTTCGCGGGACTAGCAATATTCTGTCGAGCCTACGAGCAGTACTTC. This codes for CASFAGLAIFCRAYEQYF.

V usage is TRBV7-9 and J usage is TRBJ1-3, with a weak D call TRBD1 (5 bases). The CDR3 loop spans 17 amino acids. Between the trimmed V and J ends, which lost 2 bases and 0 bases, there was a span of 14 bases. CDR1 is SEHNR, CDR2 FQNEAQ, per germline (reference sequence). CDR3: CASSLLRGQSSGNTIYF. The CDR3 DNA follows: TGTGCCAGCAGCTTATTAAGGGGCCAGAGCTCTGGAAACACCATATATTTT.

This chain links TRBV19 with TRBJ2-7; TRBD1 matches at 8 bases. In germline, CDR1 is LNHDA, CDR2 SQIVND (reference sequence). CDR3 length: 14 residues. Trimming removed 4 bases from V and 5 bases from J; junction bases left unmatched: 7. CDR3 DNA sequence: TGTGCCAGTAGTACGGGACAGGCCGTCGACGAGCAGTACTTC. This codes for CASSTGQAVDEQYF.

CDR3 sequence reads: CSAGTGLVYTF. For the CDR3, the DNA is TGCAGCGCCGGGACAGGGTTAGTCTACACCTTC. The chain is built from TRBV29-1 and TRBJ1-2; 9 bases match TRBD1. CDR3 length equals 11 residues. With V trimmed by 7 bases and J by 10 bases, 7 bases remained unmatched. Germline V CDR1 and CDR2: SQVTM, ANQGSEA.

The V call is TRBV20-1, the J call TRBJ1-1; weak D call: TRBD1 (5 bases). V lost 3 bases, J lost 1 base, and 15 bases lay in between. Per germline, CDR1 DFQATT and CDR2 SNEGSKA (reference sequence). The length of the CDR3 is 15 residues. The chain's CDR3 is CSASIQGKGNTEAFF. CDR3 coding DNA: TGCAGTGCTAGTATCCAGGGAAAAGGGAACACTGAAGCTTTCTTT.

V usage is TRBV10-1 and J usage is TRBJ2-7, with 8 bases matching TRBD1. Germline V gives CDR1 WNHNN, CDR2 SYGVQD (reference sequence). The CDR3 extends over 13 amino acids. The V segment lost 4 bases and the J segment 3 bases; nucleotides outside the gene matches: 2. The CDR3 DNA follows: TGCGCCAGCAGTGCAGGGGGCAACTACGAGCAGTACTTC. This gives the protein CASSAGGNYEQYF.

This chain joins TRBV19 and TRBJ1-3, with no clear D. This CDR3 is built from 17 residues. V was shortened by 6 bases and J by 4 bases, with 22 bases between the two germline ends. Germline CDR1 reads LNHDA; CDR2 reads SQIVND (reference sequence). The CDR3 DNA is TGTGCCAGTAGCGCCACCAGGTTCGGCGCGAAAGGAAACACCATATATTTT. It encodes CASSATRFGAKGNTIYF.

This rearrangement joins TRBV14 to TRBJ1-6, with D maybe TRBD1 (6 bases). Trimming took 0 bases from V and 1 from J, leaving 13 bases between them. Germline loops: CDR1 SGHDN, CDR2 FVKESK. This CDR3 region has 18 residues. CDR3 nucleotide sequence: TGTGCCAGCAGCCAAGATGGTCAGGGGAGTTCCTATAATTCACCCCTCCACTTT. Amino acids: CASSQDGQGSSYNSPLHF. Variable domain in full (rest from reference TRBV14 and TRBJ1-6): EAGVTQFPSHSVIEKGQTVTLRCDPISGHDNLYWYRRVMGKEIKFLLHFVKESKQDESGMPNNRFLAERTGGTYSTLKVQPAELEDSGVYFCASSQDGQGSSYNSPLHFGNGTRLTVT.

The chain combines TRBV9 with TRBJ2-2, with 8 bases lining up with TRBD2. This CDR3 has 15 amino acids. The germline CDR1 and CDR2 sequences are SGDLS and YYNGEE. V gave up 4 bases and J gave up 4 bases; unmatched junction bases: 6. CDR3 sequence reads: CASSSRTSPTGELFF. CDR3 coding DNA: TGTGCCAGCAGCTCGAGGACTAGCCCCACCGGGGAGCTGTTTTTT. The full variable domain, in which reference TRBV9 and TRBJ2-2 provide the parts outside the CDR3, is DSGVTQTPKHLITATGQRVTLRCSPRSGDLSVYWYQQSLDQGLQFLIQYYNGEERAKGNILERFSAQQFPDLHSELNLSSLELGDSALYFCASSSRTSPTGELFFGEGSRLTVL.

The chain combines TRBV9 with TRBJ1-6, with TRBD1 matching 7 bases. The CDR3 length is 17 residues. Germline CDR1 and CDR2: SGDLS and YYNGEE. V shed 0 bases, J shed 7 bases, and the junction held 10 bases outside the gene matches. DNA of the CDR3: TGTGCCAGCAGCGTAGAAATCAGACAGGGCAGGAATTCACCCCTCCACTTT. Residues: CASSVEIRQGRNSPLHF.

CDR3 in DNA: TGTGCCAGCAGCCAGACAGGGAATTCGGGAGATACGCAGTATTTT. Translated: CASSQTGNSGDTQYF. The J gene is TRBJ2-3, the V gene TRBV7-9; 7 bases map to TRBD1. The germline V gene encodes CDR1 SEHNR and CDR2 FQNEAQ (reference sequence). The CDR3 spans 15 residues. The ends lost 5 bases at V and 5 bases at J; junction bases unmatched: 10.

The rearrangement uses TRBV5-1 and TRBJ2-5; a weak D match, TRBD1 (6 bases). Between the trimmed V and J ends, which lost 0 bases and 4 bases, there was a span of 19 bases. CDR1 SGHRS and CDR2 YFSETQ come from the germline V gene. This CDR3 contains 17 residues. The CDR3 here is CASSLDGTPLQGETQYF. The CDR3 DNA reads TGCGCCAGCAGCTTGGACGGGACACCCCTGCAGGGAGAGACCCAGTACTTC.

This chain links TRBV18 with TRBJ1-2, with D perhaps TRBD1 (6 bases). V dropped 3 bases and J dropped 4 bases, with 18 bases sitting between them. This CDR3 has 16 residues. Germline CDR1 reads KGHSH; CDR2 reads LQKENI. CDR3 in DNA: TGTGCCAGCTCACCGATTAAGTCAGGGACATTCTATGGCTACACCTTC. It yields the protein CASSPIKSGTFYGYTF. Drawing the rest from reference TRBV18 and TRBJ1-2, the complete variable domain is NAGVMQNPRHLVRRRGQEARLRCSPMKGHSHVYWYRQLPEEGLKFMVYLQKENIIDESGMPKERFSAEFPKEGPSILRIQQVVRGDSAAYFCASSPIKSGTFYGYTFGSGTRLTVV.

This clone occurred once. This chain uses TRBV19 with TRBJ1-2, with 8 bases fitting TRBD1. With 1 base clipped from V and 4 bases from J, the junction kept 11 bases outside the gene matches. Germline CDR1 and CDR2: LNHDA and SQIVND (reference sequence). There are 17 residues in the CDR3. As DNA, the CDR3 is TGTGCCAGTAGTATAGTAGGGATGGGACAGGACGTCTATGGCTACACCTTC. Residues: CASSIVGMGQDVYGYTF.

CDR3 residues: CASSQDSNTEAFF. In DNA, the CDR3 is TGTGCCAGCAGCCAAGACAGCAACACTGAAGCTTTCTTT. The chain carries TRBV6-5 and TRBJ1-1; tentative D call: TRBD1 (5 bases). The CDR3 spans 13 residues. Germline CDR1 reads MNHEY; CDR2 reads SVGAGI. V lost 6 bases, J lost 2 bases, and 10 bases lay in between.

This sequence joins TRBV6-5 and TRBJ1-1, with D hard to call. V lost 6 bases, J lost 0 bases, and 11 bases lay in between. CDR3 length: 14 amino acids. From germline, CDR1 is MNHEY and CDR2 SVGAGI. The CDR3 region is CASRKDTMNTEAFF. The CDR3 bases are TGTGCCAGCAGAAAAGACACGATGAACACTGAAGCTTTCTTT.

This clone showed up just a few times. V gene TRBV24-1 combines with J gene TRBJ2-2, with 8 bases identical to TRBD2. The germline gives CDR1 KGHDR, CDR2 SFDVKD. The CDR3 loop spans 16 amino acids. Trimming cost V 6 bases and J 1 base; bases outside gene matches: 6. The CDR3 sequence is CATSQPGTRNTGELFF. Written as DNA, the CDR3 is TGTGCCACCAGTCAACCCGGGACTAGGAACACCGGGGAGCTGTTTTTT.